Listed below are T cell receptor beta chains from one sample, sequenced in a study of cytomegalovirus exposure and HLA in healthy donors. The protocol was immunoSEQ multiplex PCR, while the TCRdb copy is restricted to in-frame clones and leaves out a portion. Found here are about 190,000 clones, around four fifths of them singletons; the top ten hold 2.6%. Sequencing input: PBMCs. Receptors were obtained from a woman between 50 and 59 years old in good health and CMV-seropositive. Each CDR3 is given with its conserved first and last residue. D genes are given only for firm matches. Where a row states a size, it is once, few, many or the class of an expanded clone; other rows omit it.

>once|TRBJ1-4|TRBD1|TRBV12-5
CASGQSPPGQGYGTNEKLFF
TGTGCTAGTGGTCAATCCCCTCCGGGACAGGGGTACGGAACTAATGAAAAACTGTTTTTT
>few|TRBJ1-6|.|TRBV6-5
CASNRDFLTPLHF
TGTGCCAGCAATCGGGACTTCCTAACACCCCTCCACTTT
>.|TRBJ1-1|TRBD1|TRBV5-6
CASSLNRGNTEAFF
TGTGCCAGCAGCCTTAACAGGGGGAACACTGAAGCTTTCTTT
>few|TRBJ2-7|.|TRBV6-6
CASSPLAGGYEQYF
TGTGCCAGCAGTCCCCTGGCAGGAGGCTACGAGCAGTACTTC
>.|TRBJ2-7|.|TRBV4-1
CASSQGITTGSYEQYF
TGCGCCAGCAGCCAAGGGATTACCACGGGGTCCTACGAGCAGTACTTC
>.|TRBJ1-2|.|TRBV9
CASSVGGGAVGYTF
TGTGCCAGCAGCGTAGGAGGGGGGGCTGTTGGCTACACCTTC
>few|TRBJ1-4|.|TRBV5-1
CASSLFQHEKLFF
TGCGCCAGCAGCTTGTTCCAACACGAAAAACTGTTTTTT
>.|TRBJ1-4|.|TRBV13
CASSTRGVGYEKLFF
TGTGCCAGCAGCACCAGGGGAGTGGGGTATGAAAAACTGTTTTTT
>once|TRBJ2-7|TRBD2|TRBV29-1
CSVESAGSSGEQYF
TGCAGCGTTGAATCAGCGGGGTCCTCGGGGGAGCAGTACTTC
>.|TRBJ2-1|TRBD1|TRBV5-4
CASSLEATGRNEQFF
TGTGCCAGCAGCTTGGAGGCGACAGGGCGCAATGAGCAGTTCTTC
>.|TRBJ2-3|.|TRBV19
CASSIGGTDTQYF
TGTGCCAGTAGTATCGGGGGCACAGATACGCAGTATTTT
>.|TRBJ2-3|.|TRBV2
CASSAGPDTQYF
TGTGCCAGCAGTGCTGGGCCGGATACGCAGTATTTT
>.|TRBJ2-3|TRBD2|TRBV5-1
CASSSGGSTDTQYF
TGCGCCAGCAGTAGCGGGGGTAGCACAGATACGCAGTATTTT
>.|TRBJ2-5|.|TRBV9
CASSAGGFGETQYF
TGTGCCAGCAGCGCCGGGGGATTCGGGGAGACCCAGTACTTC
>.|TRBJ2-7|TRBD2|TRBV6-5
CASMRSGGGSYEQYF
TGTGCCAGCATGCGTAGCGGGGGGGGTTCCTACGAGCAGTACTTC
>.|TRBJ1-4|TRBD1|TRBV4-1
CASSPWTGSEKLFF
TGCGCCAGCAGCCCCTGGACAGGGAGTGAAAAACTGTTTTTT
>.|TRBJ1-5|TRBD1|TRBV18
CASSPPNQGGIGQPQHF
TGTGCCAGCTCACCACCGAACCAGGGGGGTATAGGTCAGCCCCAGCATTTT
>.|TRBJ1-2|TRBD1|TRBV27
CAVLTGGGGYTF
TGTGCCGTACTTACAGGGGGTGGTGGCTACACCTTC
>.|TRBJ1-2|.|TRBV5-6
CASSLVGSGVWGYTF
TGTGCCAGCAGCTTGGTAGGGTCGGGAGTTTGGGGCTACACCTTC
>.|TRBJ2-1|.|TRBV5-4
CASSLVTLNEQFF
TGTGCCAGCAGCTTGGTGACTCTGAATGAGCAGTTCTTC
>.|TRBJ1-4|TRBD1|TRBV6-6
CASSRATGGGEKLFF
TGTGCCAGCAGCCGCGCGACAGGGGGAGGGGAAAAACTGTTTTTT
>.|TRBJ2-2|.|TRBV18
CASALPGGSGELFF
TGTGCCAGCGCCCTACCCGGGGGATCCGGGGAGCTGTTTTTT
>.|TRBJ2-7|TRBD1|TRBV10-3
CAISGTGPTEQYF
TGTGCCATCAGCGGGACAGGGCCCACGGAGCAGTACTTC
>.|TRBJ1-3|.|TRBV6-5
CASRNQGSSNTIYF
TGTGCCAGCAGAAACCAGGGGAGTTCAAACACCATATATTTT
>.|TRBJ2-7|.|TRBV6-5
CASSYGRGYEQYF
TGTGCCAGCAGTTACGGCAGGGGCTACGAGCAGTACTTC
>once|TRBJ1-5|.|TRBV10-3
CAISESRKVGVDQPQHF
TGTGCCATCAGTGAAAGCAGGAAAGTCGGCGTAGATCAGCCCCAGCATTTT
>.|TRBJ2-2|TRBD1|TRBV4-1
CASSQATGANTGELFF
TGCGCCAGCAGCCAAGCGACAGGGGCGAACACCGGGGAGCTGTTTTTT
>few|TRBJ1-1|.|TRBV19
CASSISRNTEAFF
TGTGCCAGTAGTATTAGTAGGAACACTGAAGCTTTCTTT
>.|TRBJ1-2|TRBD1|TRBV5-6
CASTLTTGLRGYTF
TGTGCCAGCACCCTAACGACAGGGTTGCGTGGCTACACCTTC
>few|TRBJ2-7|.|TRBV4-3
CASSQEPYDYEQYF
TGCGCCAGCAGCCAAGAGCCCTACGACTACGAGCAGTACTTC
>.|TRBJ2-7|TRBD2|TRBV10-2
CASRESGGGAEQYF
TGCGCCAGCAGGGAAAGCGGGGGGGGCGCCGAGCAGTACTTC
>.|TRBJ2-3|TRBD2|TRBV14
CASSQDLSRGGDTQYF
TGTGCCAGCAGCCAAGATTTGTCGCGGGGGGGCGATACGCAGTATTTT
>.|TRBJ2-7|.|TRBV5-6
CASSLVQGPGLTSYEQYF
TGTGCCAGCAGCTTGGTACAGGGGCCGGGACTGACCTCCTACGAGCAGTACTTC
>.|TRBJ2-1|.|TRBV4-1
CASSQLQQSEQFF
TGCGCCAGCAGCCAACTTCAACAGAGTGAGCAGTTCTTC
>once|TRBJ2-7|TRBD1|TRBV28
CATMVTGVHSYEQYF
TGTGCCACCATGGTTACAGGGGTTCACTCCTACGAGCAGTACTTC
>.|TRBJ2-7|.|TRBV5-4
CASKWMVGPYEQYF
TGTGCCAGCAAATGGATGGTGGGGCCCTACGAGCAGTACTTC
>.|TRBJ2-7|TRBD1|TRBV5-4
CASSFAQGAREQYF
TGTGCCAGCAGCTTCGCACAGGGGGCCCGGGAGCAGTACTTC
>.|TRBJ2-3|.|TRBV5-1
CASSFELARDTQYF
TGCGCCAGCAGCTTTGAGCTAGCAAGGGATACGCAGTATTTT
>.|TRBJ2-7|.|TRBV6-1
CASSSRTYEYF
TGTGCCAGCAGTTCTCGGACATACGAGTACTTC
>.|TRBJ1-5|TRBD1|TRBV7-8
CASSLAARGDTNQPQHF
TGTGCCAGCAGCTTAGCGGCCAGGGGGGATACCAATCAGCCCCAGCATTTT
>.|TRBJ2-2|TRBD1|TRBV7-9
CASSSGQGSNGELFF
TGTGCCAGCAGCTCGGGACAGGGGTCCAACGGGGAGCTGTTTTTT
>.|TRBJ1-1|.|TRBV29-1
CSAGQNEGAFF
TGCAGCGCCGGACAGAACGAAGGGGCTTTCTTT
>.|TRBJ2-7|TRBD2|TRBV7-8
CASSLVAGGWEQYF
TGTGCCAGCAGCTTAGTAGCGGGGGGATGGGAGCAGTACTTC
>.|TRBJ2-5|TRBD2|TRBV10-2
CASSPGLAPQETQYF
TGCGCCAGCAGCCCGGGACTAGCTCCTCAAGAGACCCAGTACTTC
>.|TRBJ1-1|TRBD1|TRBV30
CAWSGKQGASNTEAFF
TGTGCCTGGAGTGGAAAACAGGGGGCTTCGAACACTGAAGCTTTCTTT
>.|TRBJ2-7|.|TRBV7-6
CASSPVRGGAFYEQYF
TGTGCCAGCAGCCCCGTGCGAGGGGGGGCGTTTTACGAGCAGTACTTC
>.|TRBJ1-4|TRBD1|TRBV6-1
CASSVAGGDEKLFF
TGTGCCAGCAGTGTTGCAGGGGGCGATGAAAAACTGTTTTTT
>.|TRBJ2-2|TRBD2|TRBV9
CASRAGGASGELFF
TGTGCCAGCAGGGCGGGGGGTGCGTCCGGGGAGCTGTTTTTT
>.|TRBJ1-6|TRBD1|TRBV7-2
CASSLGTGGTNSPLHF
TGTGCCAGCAGCTTAGGGACAGGGGGCACGAATTCACCCCTCCACTTT
>once|TRBJ2-3|.|TRBV6-6
CASNKGPTDTQYF
TGTGCCAGCAATAAGGGGCCCACAGATACGCAGTATTTT
>.|TRBJ1-5|TRBD1|TRBV19
CATSDRGLQPQHF
TGTGCCACATCTGACAGGGGGTTGCAGCCCCAGCATTTT
>.|TRBJ2-2|TRBD2|TRBV5-4
CASSFPSGGEDGELFF
TGTGCCAGCAGCTTCCCTAGCGGGGGGGAGGACGGGGAGCTGTTTTTT
>.|TRBJ2-5|.|TRBV5-6
CASSLGRKETQYF
TGTGCCAGCAGCTTGGGGAGGAAAGAGACCCAGTACTTC